This TCR beta chain was identified during a study of T cells in Graves' hyperthyroidism and ophthalmopathy. Amplification yielded TCR beta CDR3 regions, with RNA transcripts as the source. HTBI primers were the set used in a first-round RT-PCR of the TCR CDR3. TCRdb ran MiXCR on the multiplex PCR reads and lists one entry per CDR3 protein. The sample consists of around 300,000 distinct CDR3 sequences, over 20% of them appearing once. Study-wide points: Peripheral blood also featured most of the thyroid clonotypes expanded above 0.001. Median prediction lead before ophthalmopathy onset was six to eight months with the model.

As to this clonotype: Its antigen is undetermined. Since a much larger clone is just one base distant, this may be a read error.

Germline CDR1 SGHRS, CDR2 YFSETQ. The CDR3 sequence is 15 residues long. Between the trimmed V and J ends, which lost 5 bases and 3 bases, there was a span of 17 bases. Disease lasting under 3 months, a NOSPECS grade of at least 4, and a Clinical Activity Score of at least 3 were features of the ophthalmopathy patients. Pregnant or lactating patients were excluded, as were those with uncontrolled infection or other autoimmune disease. This receptor was identified in a man aged 30 to 39 with Graves' ophthalmopathy. V usage is TRBV5-1 and J usage is TRBJ1-2; D is perhaps TRBD1 (5 bases). The sequencing sample was made of blood. The CDR3 loop reads CASSPNQGHYYGYTF. CDR3 nucleotides: TGCGCCAGCAGTCCCAACCAGGGTCACTACTATGGCTACACCTTC.